This TCR beta chain was sequenced in a study of blood T cell repertoires in COVID-19. About the study: The United States, Italy and Spain provided the acute and convalescent COVID-19 samples. T cells, B-cell-depleted T cells, or PBMCs supplied cDNA or gDNA.

Germline V gene lookup returns CDR1 MNHEY and CDR2 SMNVEV (reference sequence). Unmatched junction bases numbered 3, after V lost 6 bases and J lost 4 bases. This CDR3 contains 15 residues. Original methodology: From reference gene primer amplification, estimates of nucleated cell counts were derived. Produced via immunoSEQ multiplex PCR; TCRdb's table is partial and in-frame only. Clonal size and the V and J genes are those of that table, whereas D and trimming came from the DNA. The repertoire holds tens of thousands of clones, with just under 85% as singletons. Sequencing was done on a sample of peripheral blood. This clonotype originated in a woman in her sixties with acute or convalescent COVID-19. This rearrangement joins TRBV27 to TRBJ2-5; 15 bases line up with TRBD2. The CDR3: CASSRTSGGGETQYF. The DNA for the CDR3 is TGTGCCAGCAGCCGGACTAGCGGGGGGGGAGAGACCCAGTACTTC.